The TCR beta chain under discussion was sequenced for a study of T cells after yellow fever vaccination. Study summary: Some fractions had low cell numbers, and these were prepared with SMART-Seq v4 Ultra Low Input.

The CDR3 extends over 16 amino acids. CDR1 is LGHDT and CDR2 is YNNKEL in the germline V gene (reference sequence). The V and J ends lost 2 bases and 7 bases, in that order; junction bases with no gene match: 8. A single record per CDR3 protein comes from TCRdb applying MiXCR to the 5' RACE reads. Of about 550,000 distinct CDR3 sequences listed, about a fifth are singletons. There are a few counts of this clonotype. The TCR sequence derives from a man in his thirties or forties who received the YFV17D yellow fever vaccine. The rearrangement joins TRBV3-1 to TRBJ2-1, with 10 bases identical to TRBD2. This sample comprised PBMCs, obtained 15 days after the yellow fever booster vaccination. This CDR3 reads CASSQTVSGRTNEQFF. For the CDR3, the DNA is TGTGCCAGCAGCCAAACGGTTAGCGGGAGGACGAATGAGCAGTTCTTC.